These 11 T cell receptor beta chains were all obtained from the same sample, sequenced in a study of T cells after yellow fever vaccination. TCRdb reprocessed the 5' RACE reads via MiXCR and lists one record per CDR3 protein. Seen here are a few hundred thousand distinct CDR3 sequences, roughly 3.9% observed once, and the top ten hold approximately 23%. This specimen consisted of PBMCs, obtained 5 days after the yellow fever booster vaccination. The origin of the receptors is a man aged 18 to 29 who received the YFV17D yellow fever vaccine.

J is TRBJ2-6 and V is TRBV27; perhaps TRBD2 as D (6 bases). Trimming removed 3 bases at V and 4 bases at J, with 13 bases between. Germline V gives CDR1 MNHEY, CDR2 SMNVEV (reference sequence). The CDR3 is made up of 16 amino acids. CDR3 loop: CASSLEGRKGANVLTF. The CDR3 region has the DNA TGTGCCAGCAGTTTGGAGGGGCGCAAAGGGGCCAACGTCCTGACTTTC.

In this sample, this clonotype turned up many times. The chain recombines TRBV7-3 with TRBJ2-3; D may be TRBD2 (5 bases). CDR1 SGHTA and CDR2 FQGTGA come from the germline V gene. V lost 7 bases to trimming and J lost 2 bases, with 10 bases between them. This CDR3 is 13 amino acids long. The CDR3 bases are TGTGCCAGCACCTCGGGGTTCACAGATACGCAGTATTTT. Its translation: CASTSGFTDTQYF.

This clonotype has ten or more counts. The V call is TRBV4-2, the J call TRBJ1-3, with a tentative D call TRBD1 (5 bases). The V end was cut by 1 base, the J end by 0 bases, with 13 bases between. This CDR3 comprises 17 residues. Per the germline V gene, CDR1 is LGHNA and CDR2 is YNFKEQ. The CDR3 protein is CASSQVGQAFSGNTIYF. In nucleotides, the CDR3 is TGTGCCAGCAGCCAAGTGGGGCAGGCGTTCTCTGGAAACACCATATATTTT.

The gene calls are TRBV7-2 and TRBJ2-3; the D gene is possibly TRBD2 (5 bases). The CDR3 is 14 amino acids. V lost 1 base, J lost 2 bases, and 7 bases lay in between. The germline gives CDR1 SGHTA, CDR2 FQGNSA. The CDR3 DNA sequence: TGTGCCAGCAGCTTAGAGCTAGCCACAGATACGCAGTATTTT. This sequence encodes CASSLELATDTQYF.

This clonotype was counted only a few times. The V call is TRBV5-1, the J call TRBJ1-4, with D possibly matching TRBD1 (6 bases). V dropped 4 bases and J dropped 7 bases, with 23 bases sitting between them. This CDR3 spans 17 amino acids. Looked up from germline, CDR1 is SGHRS and CDR2 is YFSETQ. CDR3 in DNA: TGCGCCAGCAGCCCTACCGGGACACCATTCTCGGGTGAAAAACTGTTTTTT. Amino acid sequence: CASSPTGTPFSGEKLFF.

This clonotype was counted between two and nine times. A read error may be the cause here, since a much bigger clone is one base away. This chain uses TRBV6-5 with TRBJ2-3; 8 positions match TRBD2. V was pared by 4 bases and J by 2 bases, with 2 bases of the junction left unmatched. CDR3 size: 14 residues. Germline V gene data show CDR1 as MNHEY and CDR2 as SVGAGI. Here the CDR3 DNA reads TGTGCCAGCAGTTCGGGGGGGACCACAGATACGCAGTATTTT. As protein: CASSSGGTTDTQYF.

This clonotype has at least ten counts. This chain joins TRBV7-9 and TRBJ2-7, with no clear D. Germline V lookup: CDR1 SEHNR, CDR2 FQNEAQ (reference sequence). The CDR3 runs to 11 residues. Trimming removed 4 bases at V and 4 bases at J, with 5 bases between. In DNA, the CDR3 is TGTGCCAGCAGCTCACAGTACGAGCAGTACGTC. Translated: CASSSQYEQYV.

The chain employs TRBV2 and TRBJ2-3, with 8 bases matching TRBD1. This CDR3 spans 14 amino acids. Unmatched junction bases numbered 4, after V lost 7 bases and J lost 1 base. Germline loops: CDR1 SNHLY, CDR2 FYNNEI. CDR3 residues: CASTGTGGTDTQYF. CDR3 in DNA: TGTGCCAGCACCGGGACAGGAGGCACAGATACGCAGTATTTT.

This clonotype came up a few times. V is TRBV4-3 and J is TRBJ1-5; no firm D call. The ends were cut back, 4 bases at V and 3 bases at J, with 7 bases in the middle. Germline lookup yields CDR1 LGHNA and CDR2 YSLEER. The CDR3 spans 13 residues. The CDR3 protein is CASSLRINQPQHF. CDR3 bases: TGCGCCAGCAGCCTCCGGATCAATCAGCCCCAGCATTTT.

The DNA for the CDR3 is TGTGCCAGCAGCGTAATAGCGGGGGGGTTTAATGAGCAGTTCTTC. Residues: CASSVIAGGFNEQFF. This chain connects TRBV9 to TRBJ2-1; 11 bases map to TRBD2. Germline assignment: CDR1 SGDLS and CDR2 YYNGEE. The CDR3 has 15 residues. V lost 1 base to trimming and J lost 7 bases; unmatched junction nucleotides: 4.

In its sample, this clonotype was seen a few times. The chain recombines TRBV6-1 with TRBJ2-3; 12 positions match TRBD2. The CDR3 sequence is 16 residues long. V shed 6 bases and J 2 bases; nucleotides not matched to a gene: 6. From germline, CDR1 is MNHNS and CDR2 SASEGT. The CDR3 nucleotides read TGTGCCAGCAGGGCTACTAGCGGGGGGATCACAGATACGCAGTATTTT. Translation: CASRATSGGITDTQYF.